This T cell receptor (beta chain) is drawn from a study of CD8 T cells in ankylosing spondylitis. Study-wide points: One TCR beta motif, made up of about 8 highly homologous variants, appeared characteristic of ankylosing spondylitis blood.

In TCRdb, the 5' RACE reads were re-called with MiXCR into one record per CDR3 protein. The data show under 550,000 distinct CDR3 sequences, roughly a quarter seen once. This clonotype was observed a few times. Its antigen is unidentified. V lost 4 bases to trimming and J lost 1 base; unmatched junction nucleotides: 8. Germline CDR1 reads SGHTA; CDR2 reads FQGNSA. This CDR3 is built from 17 residues. The TCR comes from a male donor with ankylosing spondylitis. This rearrangement joins TRBV7-2 to TRBJ2-3, with 10 bases that match TRBD1. The specimen was blood, either unsorted or a sorted T cell fraction (not recorded which). The CDR3 sequence: CASSSRQGARGTDTQYF. CDR3 DNA sequence: TGTGCCAGCAGCTCAAGACAGGGGGCGCGTGGCACAGATACGCAGTATTTT. Full variable domain (remainder filled in from reference TRBV7-2 and TRBJ2-3): GAGVSQSPSNKVTEKGKDVELRCDPISGHTALYWYRQSLGQGLEFLIYFQGNSAPDKSGLPSDRFSAERTGGSVSTLTIQRTQQEDSAVYLCASSSRQGARGTDTQYFGPGTRLTVL.